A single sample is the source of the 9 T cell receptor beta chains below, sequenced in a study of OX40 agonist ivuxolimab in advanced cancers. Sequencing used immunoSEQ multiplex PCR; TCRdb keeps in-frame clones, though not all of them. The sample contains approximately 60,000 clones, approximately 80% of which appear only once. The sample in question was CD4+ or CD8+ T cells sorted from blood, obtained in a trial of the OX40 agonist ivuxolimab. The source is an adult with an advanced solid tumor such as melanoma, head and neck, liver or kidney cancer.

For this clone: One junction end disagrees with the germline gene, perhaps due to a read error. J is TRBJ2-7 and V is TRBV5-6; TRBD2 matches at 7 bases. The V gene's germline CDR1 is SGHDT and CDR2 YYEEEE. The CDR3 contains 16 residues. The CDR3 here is CASSQHPGLSSSEQYF. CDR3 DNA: TGTGCCAGCAGTCAACACCCGGGACTATCCTCCTCCGAGCAGTACTTC.

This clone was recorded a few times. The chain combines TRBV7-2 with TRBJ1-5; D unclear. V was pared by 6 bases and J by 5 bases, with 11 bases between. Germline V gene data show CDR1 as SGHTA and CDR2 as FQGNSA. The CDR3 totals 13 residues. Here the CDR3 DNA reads TGTGCCAGCAGTCCGAACCGAGATCAGCCCCAGCATTTT. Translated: CASSPNRDQPQHF.

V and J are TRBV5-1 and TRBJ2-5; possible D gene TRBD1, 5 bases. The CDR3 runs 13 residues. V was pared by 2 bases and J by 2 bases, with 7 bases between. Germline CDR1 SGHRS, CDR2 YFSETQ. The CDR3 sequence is CASSLDRQETQYF. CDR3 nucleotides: TGCGCCAGCAGCTTAGACAGACAAGAGACCCAGTACTTC.

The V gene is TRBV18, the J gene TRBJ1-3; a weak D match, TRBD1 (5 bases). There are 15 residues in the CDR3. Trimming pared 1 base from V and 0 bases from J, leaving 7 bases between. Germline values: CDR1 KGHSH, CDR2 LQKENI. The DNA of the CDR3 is TGTGCCAGCTCACCACAGGGGAGCTCTGGAAACACCATATATTTT. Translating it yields CASSPQGSSGNTIYF.

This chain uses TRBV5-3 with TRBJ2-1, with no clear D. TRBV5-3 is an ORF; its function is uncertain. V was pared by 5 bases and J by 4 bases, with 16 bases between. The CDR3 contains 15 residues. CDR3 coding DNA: TGTGCCAGAAGATTGCGGTCGGCCCATTACAATGAGCAGTTCTTC. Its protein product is CARRLRSAHYNEQFF.

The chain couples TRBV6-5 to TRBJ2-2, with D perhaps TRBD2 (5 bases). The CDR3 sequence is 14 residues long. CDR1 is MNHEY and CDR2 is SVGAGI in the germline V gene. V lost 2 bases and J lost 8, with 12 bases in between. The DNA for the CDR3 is TGTGCCAGCAGTTACGTAGCGTCCGTTGGGGAGCTGTTTTTT. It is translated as CASSYVASVGELFF.

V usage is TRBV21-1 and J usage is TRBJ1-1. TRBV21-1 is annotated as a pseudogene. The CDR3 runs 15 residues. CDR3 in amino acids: CASSKVGGGDTEAFF. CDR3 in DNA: TGTGCCAGCAGCAAAGTGGGAGGGGGGGACACTGAAGCTTTCTTT.

The CDR3 bases are TGTGCCAGCAGTCCCACAGGGGACGAGCAGTACTTC. This translates into CASSPTGDEQYF. V usage is TRBV6-1 and J usage is TRBJ2-7, with 7 bases matching TRBD1. This CDR3 comprises 12 residues. J gave up 5 bases and V 5 bases, and 3 bases lay outside the gene matches. Germline CDR1 and CDR2: MNHNS and SASEGT.

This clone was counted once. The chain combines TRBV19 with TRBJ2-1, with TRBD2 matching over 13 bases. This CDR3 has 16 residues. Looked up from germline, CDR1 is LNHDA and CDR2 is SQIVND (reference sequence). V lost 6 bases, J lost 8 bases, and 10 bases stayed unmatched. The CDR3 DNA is TGTGCCAGTAGCGACCCCGGGACTAGCGGGATCGATGAGCAGTTCTTC. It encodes CASSDPGTSGIDEQFF.